This T cell receptor (beta chain) was documented in a study of control samples from healthy donors and cancer patients. Method: immunoSEQ multiplex PCR; TCRdb's copy keeps in-frame clones and lacks some. This sample has fewer than 200,000 clones; approximately 92% occur once, and the top ten carry 4.1%. Unmatched junction bases numbered 6, after V lost 5 bases and J lost 8 bases. Germline assignment: CDR1 MNHNY and CDR2 SVGAGI (reference sequence). The CDR3 loop spans 14 amino acids. Specimen: blood. The TCR sequence derives from a woman aged 60-75 years in good health. This chain uses TRBV6-6 with TRBJ1-4, with 9 bases matching TRBD1. CDR3 loop: CASSRTGGREKLFF. The CDR3 bases are TGTGCCAGCAGTCGTACAGGGGGCCGAGAAAAACTGTTTTTT.